The 17 T cell receptor beta chains presented below share a single source sample, sequenced in a study of cytomegalovirus exposure and HLA in healthy donors. The repertoire was sequenced with immunoSEQ multiplex PCR; TCRdb's copy has only in-frame clones and lacks some. The table has approximately 140,000 clones, almost 85% seen once; the top ten hold over 1.3%. The sequencing sample was made of PBMCs. These receptors all come from a woman aged 30 to 39 in good health and CMV-seronegative.

V and J are TRBV5-6 and TRBJ1-2; D is possibly TRBD1 (5 bases). The CDR3 contains 13 residues. V was shortened by 7 bases and J by 4 bases, with 14 bases between the two germline ends. From germline, CDR1 is SGHDT and CDR2 YYEEEE. CDR3 region: CASLFQGAYGYTF. As DNA, the CDR3 is TGTGCCAGCCTCTTTCAGGGTGCCTATGGCTACACCTTC.

This clone is a singleton in its sample. The rearrangement uses TRBV18 and TRBJ2-1; a weak D match, TRBD1 (5 bases). Germline V CDR1 and CDR2: KGHSH, LQKENI. CDR3 size: 15 residues. Trimming shortened V by 0 bases and J by 5 bases, and 11 bases separated the two germline ends. This chain's CDR3 is CASSPPSQGDNEQFF. In nucleotides, the CDR3 is TGTGCCAGCTCACCACCGAGCCAAGGGGACAATGAGCAGTTCTTC.

The rearrangement joins TRBV6-1 to TRBJ2-5; tentative D call: TRBD2 (5 bases). Trimming stripped 8 bases from V and 4 bases from J, with 11 bases between. The CDR3 totals 12 residues. CDR1 and CDR2 (germline): MNHNS, SASEGT. The CDR3 DNA reads as TGTGCCAGCGGACGGGGTAGAGAGACCCAGTACTTC. It translates to CASGRGRETQYF.

This chain uses TRBV7-9 with TRBJ1-1; the match to TRBD1 covers 7 bases. The CDR3 is 15 amino acids. Looked up from germline, CDR1 is SEHNR and CDR2 is FQNEAQ (reference sequence). V was clipped by 8 bases and J by 2 bases; unmatched bases: 11. The CDR3 reads CASQLQNRGNTEAFF. CDR3 nucleotides: TGTGCCAGCCAGCTTCAGAACAGGGGAAACACTGAAGCTTTCTTT.

The chain couples TRBV5-6 to TRBJ2-5, with 7 positions matching TRBD1. The germline V gene encodes CDR1 SGHDT and CDR2 YYEEEE. With 1 base clipped from V and 0 bases from J, the junction kept 9 bases outside the gene matches. CDR3 size: 17 residues. CDR3: CASSLSVRGGYQETQYF. For the CDR3, the DNA is TGTGCCAGCAGCTTGTCAGTACGAGGGGGCTACCAAGAGACCCAGTACTTC.

The genes are TRBV25-1 and TRBJ2-3, with 9 bases fitting TRBD1. The germline V gene encodes CDR1 MGHDK and CDR2 SYGVNS. The CDR3 extends over 15 amino acids. The V segment lost 2 bases and the J segment 3 bases; nucleotides outside the gene matches: 3. CDR3 region: CASSEGQGYTDTQYF. The CDR3 DNA follows: TGTGCCAGCAGTGAAGGACAGGGGTATACAGATACGCAGTATTTT.

The chain uses TRBV19 and TRBJ1-1; D is unresolved. The ends were cut back, 5 bases at V and 0 bases at J, with 4 bases in the middle. Germline V CDR1 and CDR2: LNHDA, SQIVND (reference sequence). The CDR3 spans 12 residues. The CDR3 region is CASSPLNTEAFF. The CDR3 DNA is TGTGCCAGTAGTCCTTTGAACACTGAAGCTTTCTTT.

The CDR3 coding sequence is TGTGCCAGCTCACCCGGACTAGTCTACAATGAGCAGTTCTTC. This translates into CASSPGLVYNEQFF. The genes are TRBV18 and TRBJ2-1; 7 nucleotides match TRBD2. The CDR3 is made up of 14 amino acids. The V segment lost 3 bases and the J segment 3 bases; nucleotides outside the gene matches: 2. The germline gives CDR1 KGHSH, CDR2 LQKENI.

J is TRBJ1-6 and V is TRBV4-2; no reliable D call. The CDR3 covers 16 residues. CDR1 and CDR2 from the germline V gene are LGHNA and YNFKEQ. Trimming left V 0 bases short and J 12 bases short, with 18 bases between. The CDR3 DNA follows: TGTGCCAGCAGCCAAGACTCGAGGACGGGATTCGGACCCCTCCACTTT. Amino acid sequence: CASSQDSRTGFGPLHF.

The chain employs TRBV7-8 and TRBJ2-7, with D possibly being TRBD2 (6 bases). Germline V CDR1 and CDR2: SGHVS, FQNEAQ. The ends were cut back, 5 bases at V and 4 bases at J, with 9 bases in the middle. The CDR3 totals 12 residues. The CDR3 DNA sequence: TGTGCCAGCAGCCATCTAGCGTACGAGCAGTACTTC. This sequence encodes CASSHLAYEQYF. Filled out from reference TRBV7-8 and TRBJ2-7, the complete variable domain reads GAGVSQSPRYKVAKRGQDVALRCDPISGHVSLFWYQQALGQGPEFLTYFQNEAQLDKSGLPSDRFFAERPEGSVSTLKIQRTQQEDSAVYLCASSHLAYEQYFGPGTRLTVT.

CDR3 loop: CASSSRLANTGELFF. CDR3 DNA sequence: TGCGCCAGCAGCTCTAGACTTGCGAACACCGGGGAGCTGTTTTTT. The V call is TRBV5-1, the J call TRBJ2-2; D gene unclear. Between the trimmed V and J ends, which lost 3 bases and 0 bases, there was a span of 9 bases. Per the germline V gene, CDR1 is SGHRS and CDR2 is YFSETQ. The CDR3 has 15 amino acids.

This clone has only one observation. At the DNA level, this CDR3 is encoded by other sequences in the same sample as well. The J gene is TRBJ2-3, the V gene TRBV5-1, with TRBD2 matching over 10 bases. Trimming cost V 0 bases and J 0 bases; bases outside gene matches: 1. CDR1 SGHRS and CDR2 YFSETQ come from the germline V gene. This CDR3 contains 16 residues. In DNA form, the CDR3 reads TGCGCCAGCAGCTTGGGACTAGCGGGCAGCACAGATACGCAGTATTTT. Protein product: CASSLGLAGSTDTQYF.

CDR3 sequence (DNA): TGTGCCAGCAGTTTTCGACAGGGAATAGGGTTCTTC. The encoded protein is CASSFRQGIGFF. The rearrangement uses TRBV28 and TRBJ2-1; 7 bases are shared with TRBD1. The CDR3 runs to 12 residues. J lost 15 bases, V lost 3 bases, and 8 bases had no gene match. Germline-derived CDR1 and CDR2 are MDHEN and SYDVKM.

The chain carries TRBV28 and TRBJ2-5; no firm D call. The V and J ends lost 6 bases and 1 base respectively, with 6 bases between them. In germline, CDR1 is MDHEN, CDR2 SYDVKM. The CDR3 contains 12 residues. CDR3 protein: CASSQRQETQYF. The CDR3 DNA follows: TGTGCCAGCAGCCAGCGCCAAGAGACCCAGTACTTC.

This chain uses TRBV28 with TRBJ1-3, with a tentative D call TRBD1 (5 bases). This CDR3 is 15 amino acids long. The V gene lost 7 bases and the J gene lost 8 bases, with 21 bases spanning the gap. The germline gives CDR1 MDHEN, CDR2 SYDVKM. Here the CDR3 reads CASNEQWGTGYTIYF. The CDR3 coding sequence is TGTGCCAGCAACGAACAATGGGGCACAGGATACACCATATATTTT.

The rearrangement uses TRBV6-5 and TRBJ2-7, with TRBD2 as a possible D gene (5 bases). This CDR3 region has 13 residues. Trimming pared 2 bases from V and 3 bases from J, leaving 8 bases between. Germline V gene sequence: CDR1 MNHEY, CDR2 SVGAGI. The CDR3 DNA reads TGTGCCAGCAGTTACGGTGCGGGCTACGAGCAGTACTTC. It is translated as CASSYGAGYEQYF.

The gene calls are TRBV19 and TRBJ2-1, with 10 nucleotides matching TRBD2. Germline-derived CDR1 and CDR2 are LNHDA and SQIVND (reference sequence). The junction had 12 bases not matched to a gene; V was cut back by 9 bases and J by 4 bases. CDR3 size: 16 residues. CDR3 loop: CARSPQRGGVYNEQFF. The CDR3 DNA is TGTGCCAGAAGTCCCCAGCGGGGGGGCGTGTACAATGAGCAGTTCTTC.